This TCR beta chain was found in a study of T cell responses to AZD1222 COVID-19 vaccine. Data came from immunoSEQ multiplex PCR; TCRdb stores just in-frame clones and leaves some out. In the table there are roughly 150,000 clones, 89% of which are singletons. Notes on the study in general: In all cases, repertoires were sampled only after the peak T cell response.

As regards this clone: Its antigen is not identified.

The receptor comes from an adult in good health. The input for sequencing was peripheral blood, taken on day 0 of AZD1222 vaccination.

The CDR3 is CASSPASSGNTIYF. CDR3 sequence (DNA): TGTGCCAGCAGTCCCGCTTCCTCTGGAAACACCATATATTTT. The chain is built from TRBV3-1 (or the pseudogene TRBV3-2) and TRBJ1-3; unclear D gene. The CDR3 runs 14 residues. Germline lookup yields CDR1 LGHDT and CDR2 YNNKEL (reference sequence). V was trimmed by 6 bases and J by 0 bases, leaving 9 bases between them.